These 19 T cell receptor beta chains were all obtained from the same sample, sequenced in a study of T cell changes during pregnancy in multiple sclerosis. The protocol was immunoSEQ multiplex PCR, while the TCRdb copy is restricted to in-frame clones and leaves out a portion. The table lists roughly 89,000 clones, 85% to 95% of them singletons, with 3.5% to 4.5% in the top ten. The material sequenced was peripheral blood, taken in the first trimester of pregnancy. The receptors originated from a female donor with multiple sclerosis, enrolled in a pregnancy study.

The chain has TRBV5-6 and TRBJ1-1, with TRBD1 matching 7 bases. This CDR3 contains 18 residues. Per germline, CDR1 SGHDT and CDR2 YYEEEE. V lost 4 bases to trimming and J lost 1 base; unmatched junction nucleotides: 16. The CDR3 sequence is CASSPIRQGGPQNTEAFF. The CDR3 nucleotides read TGTGCCAGCAGCCCTATAAGACAGGGAGGTCCCCAGAACACTGAAGCTTTCTTT.

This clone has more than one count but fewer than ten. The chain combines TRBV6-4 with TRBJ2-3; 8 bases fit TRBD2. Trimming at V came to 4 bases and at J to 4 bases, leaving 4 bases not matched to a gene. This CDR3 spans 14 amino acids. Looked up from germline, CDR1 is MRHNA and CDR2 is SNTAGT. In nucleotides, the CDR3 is TGTGCCAGCAGTGTTCGGGGGGGGCCAGATACGCAGTATTTT. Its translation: CASSVRGGPDTQYF.

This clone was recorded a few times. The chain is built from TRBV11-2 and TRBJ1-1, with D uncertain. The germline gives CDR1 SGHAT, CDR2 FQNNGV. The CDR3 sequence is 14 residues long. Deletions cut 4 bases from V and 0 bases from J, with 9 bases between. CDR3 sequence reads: CASSSFSMNTEAFF. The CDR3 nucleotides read TGTGCCAGCAGCTCATTTAGCATGAACACTGAAGCTTTCTTT.

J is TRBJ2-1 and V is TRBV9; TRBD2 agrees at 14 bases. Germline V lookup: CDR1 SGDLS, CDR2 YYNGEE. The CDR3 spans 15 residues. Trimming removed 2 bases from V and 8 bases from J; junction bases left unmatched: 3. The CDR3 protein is CASSVTSGGADEQFF. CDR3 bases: TGTGCCAGCAGCGTGACTAGCGGGGGGGCGGATGAGCAGTTCTTC.

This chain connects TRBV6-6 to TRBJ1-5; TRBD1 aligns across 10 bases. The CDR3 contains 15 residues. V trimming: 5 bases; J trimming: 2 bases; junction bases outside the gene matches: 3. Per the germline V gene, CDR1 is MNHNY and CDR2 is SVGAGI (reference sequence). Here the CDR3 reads CASSPGTGGNQPQHF. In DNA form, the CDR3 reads TGTGCCAGCAGTCCCGGGACAGGGGGCAATCAGCCCCAGCATTTT.

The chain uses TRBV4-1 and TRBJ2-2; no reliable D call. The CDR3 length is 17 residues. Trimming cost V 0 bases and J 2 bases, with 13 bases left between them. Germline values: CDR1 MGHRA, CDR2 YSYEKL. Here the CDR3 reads CASSQDPSAENTGELFF. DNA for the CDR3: TGCGCCAGCAGCCAAGATCCGTCTGCGGAAAACACCGGGGAGCTGTTTTTT.

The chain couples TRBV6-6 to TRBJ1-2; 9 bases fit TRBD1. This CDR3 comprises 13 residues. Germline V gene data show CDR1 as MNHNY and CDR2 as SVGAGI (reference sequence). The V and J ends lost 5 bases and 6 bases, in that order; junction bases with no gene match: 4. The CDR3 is CASSPGTGNGYTF. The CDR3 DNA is TGTGCCAGCAGTCCCGGGACAGGGAATGGCTACACCTTC.

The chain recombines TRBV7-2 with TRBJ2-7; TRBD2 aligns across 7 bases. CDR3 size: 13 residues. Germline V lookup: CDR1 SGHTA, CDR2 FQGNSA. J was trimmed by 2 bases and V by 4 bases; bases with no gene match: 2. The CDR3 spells CASSSGGAYEQYF. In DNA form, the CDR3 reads TGTGCCAGCAGCTCGGGGGGAGCCTACGAGCAGTACTTC. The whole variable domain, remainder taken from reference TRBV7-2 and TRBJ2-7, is GAGVSQSPSNKVTEKGKDVELRCDPISGHTALYWYRQSLGQGLEFLIYFQGNSAPDKSGLPSDRFSAERTGGSVSTLTIQRTQQEDSAVYLCASSSGGAYEQYFGPGTRLTVT.

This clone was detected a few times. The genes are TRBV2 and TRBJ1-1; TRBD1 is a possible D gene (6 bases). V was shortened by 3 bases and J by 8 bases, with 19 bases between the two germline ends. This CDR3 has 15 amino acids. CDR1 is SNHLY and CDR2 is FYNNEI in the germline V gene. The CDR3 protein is CASSDLTGGIREAFF. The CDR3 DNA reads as TGTGCCAGCAGTGACCTGACAGGTGGAATCCGCGAAGCTTTCTTT.

CDR3 sequence: CATSGTDYGYTF. The CDR3, as DNA: TGCGCCACTAGTGGTACGGACTATGGCTACACCTTC. The rearrangement joins TRBV5-1 to TRBJ1-2; no clear D. The CDR3 totals 12 residues. V lost 9 bases, J lost 3 bases, and 12 bases lay in between. Germline CDR1 reads SGHRS; CDR2 reads YFSETQ.

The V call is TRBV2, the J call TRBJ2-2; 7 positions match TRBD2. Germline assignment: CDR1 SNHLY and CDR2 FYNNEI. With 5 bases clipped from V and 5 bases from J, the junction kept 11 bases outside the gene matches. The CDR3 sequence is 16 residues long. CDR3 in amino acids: CASSPRGQGGTGELFF. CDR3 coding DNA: TGTGCCAGCAGTCCACGGGGCCAGGGAGGGACCGGGGAGCTGTTTTTT.

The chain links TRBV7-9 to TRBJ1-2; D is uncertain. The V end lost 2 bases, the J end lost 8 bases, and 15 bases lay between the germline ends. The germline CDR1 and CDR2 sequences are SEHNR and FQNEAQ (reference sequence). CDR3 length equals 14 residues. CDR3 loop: CASSLILMGEGYTF. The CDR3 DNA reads TGTGCCAGCAGCTTAATATTGATGGGAGAAGGCTACACCTTC.

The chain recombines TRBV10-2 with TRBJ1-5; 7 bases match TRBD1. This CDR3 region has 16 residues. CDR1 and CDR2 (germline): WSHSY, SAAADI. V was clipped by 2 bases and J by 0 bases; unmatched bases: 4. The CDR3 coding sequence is TGCGCCAGCAGTGAGCTAGGACAGGTTAGCAATCAGCCCCAGCATTTT. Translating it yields CASSELGQVSNQPQHF.

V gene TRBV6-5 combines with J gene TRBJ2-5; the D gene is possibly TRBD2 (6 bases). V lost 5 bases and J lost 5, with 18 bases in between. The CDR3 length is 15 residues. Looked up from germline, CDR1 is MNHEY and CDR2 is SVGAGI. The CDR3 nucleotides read TGTGCCAGCAGTCGTGGGACTCCAACGACGGAGACCCAGTACTTC. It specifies CASSRGTPTTETQYF.

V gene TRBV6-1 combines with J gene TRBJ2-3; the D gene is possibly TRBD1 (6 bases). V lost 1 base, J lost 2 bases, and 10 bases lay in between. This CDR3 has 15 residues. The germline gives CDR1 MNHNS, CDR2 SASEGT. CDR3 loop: CASSEGQAHTDTQYF. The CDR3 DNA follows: TGTGCCAGCAGTGAAGGACAGGCCCACACAGATACGCAGTATTTT.

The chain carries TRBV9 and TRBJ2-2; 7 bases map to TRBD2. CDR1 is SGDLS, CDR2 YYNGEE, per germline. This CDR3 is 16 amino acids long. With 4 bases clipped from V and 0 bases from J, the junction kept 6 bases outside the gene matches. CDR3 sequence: CASSLADQANTGELFF. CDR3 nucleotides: TGTGCCAGCAGCCTAGCGGATCAGGCGAACACCGGGGAGCTGTTTTTT.

As DNA, the CDR3 is TGTGCCTGGAGAGGTCAGGGGCGAGAGACCCAGTACTTC. Its protein product is CAWRGQGRETQYF. This chain connects TRBV30 to TRBJ2-5; possible D gene TRBD1, 6 bases. Trimming removed 3 bases from V and 4 bases from J, with 12 bases in between. Germline loops: CDR1 GTSNPN, CDR2 SVGIG (reference sequence). The CDR3 has 13 amino acids.

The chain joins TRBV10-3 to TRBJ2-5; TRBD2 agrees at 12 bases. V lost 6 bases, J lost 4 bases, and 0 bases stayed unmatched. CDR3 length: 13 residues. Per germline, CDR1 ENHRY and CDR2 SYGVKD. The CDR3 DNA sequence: TGTGCCATCAGACTAGCGGGGGGAGAGACCCAGTACTTC. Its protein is CAIRLAGGETQYF.

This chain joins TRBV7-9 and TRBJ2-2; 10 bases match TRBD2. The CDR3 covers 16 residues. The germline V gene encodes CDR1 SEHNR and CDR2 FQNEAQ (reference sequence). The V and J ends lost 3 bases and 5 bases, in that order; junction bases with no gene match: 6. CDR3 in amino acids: CASSFRALAGTGELFF. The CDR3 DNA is TGTGCCAGCAGCTTTCGCGCACTAGCGGGGACCGGGGAGCTGTTTTTT.